The subject of this entry is one T cell receptor beta chain. Its antigen is as yet unknown. Sequencing used immunoSEQ multiplex PCR; TCRdb keeps in-frame clones, though not all of them. This table holds approximately 75,000 clones, 90% found once. This sample stems from a study of graft-versus-host responses after intestinal transplantation. About the research overall: The study gave all recipients anti-thymocyte globulin induction, then tacrolimus and steroids for about 3 years.

V lost 2 bases and J 3 bases, leaving 8 bases between the germline ends. Germline CDR1 is MDHEN and CDR2 is SYDVKM. This CDR3 comprises 14 residues. Study-level findings and limits: Researchers found GvH clones in recipient marrow, and some showed up first in ileum or blood.

This clonotype was sampled from a human donor who was the organ donor for an intestinal transplant. The J gene is TRBJ1-5, the V gene TRBV28; no clear D. Sequencing used unstimulated CD8+ T cells sorted from spleen or lymph node cells, obtained before transplant. The CDR3 nucleotides are TGTGCCAGCAGTTTAAGAGTAAACAATCAGCCCCAGCATTTT. Protein: CASSLRVNNQPQHF.